These 20 T cell receptor beta chains came from one sample sequenced in a study of T cell changes during pregnancy in multiple sclerosis. Clones were sequenced by immunoSEQ multiplex PCR, and TCRdb holds only the in-frame ones, with some missing. The profile shows around 50,000 clones, over 90% of them singletons. This sample comprised CD4+ T cells from peripheral blood mononuclear cells, obtained after pregnancy. These receptors were collected from a female donor in good health, enrolled as a control in a pregnancy study.

This sequence joins TRBV5-1 and TRBJ2-1, with D possibly TRBD2 on 6 matching bases. Between the trimmed V and J ends, which lost 4 bases and 0 bases, there was a span of 11 bases. The CDR3 runs 15 residues. Per the germline V gene, CDR1 is SGHRS and CDR2 is YFSETQ. The CDR3 reads CASSPRGLSYNEQFF. CDR3 in DNA: TGCGCCAGCAGCCCGAGGGGACTCTCCTACAATGAGCAGTTCTTC. The full variable domain, its missing parts supplied by reference TRBV5-1 and TRBJ2-1, is KAGVTQTPRYLIKTRGQQVTLSCSPISGHRSVSWYQQTPGQGLQFLFEYFSETQRNKGNFPGRFSGRQFSNSRSEMNVSTLELGDSALYLCASSPRGLSYNEQFFGPGTRLTVL.

The J gene is TRBJ1-3, the V gene TRBV19; D gene uncertain. CDR3 length equals 14 residues. Looked up from germline, CDR1 is LNHDA and CDR2 is SQIVND (reference sequence). The ends were cut back, 6 bases at V and 0 bases at J, with 9 bases in the middle. CDR3: CASRKTDSGNTIYF. The DNA for the CDR3 is TGTGCCAGTAGGAAGACTGACTCTGGAAACACCATATATTTT.

V gene TRBV7-8 combines with J gene TRBJ2-3; 9 bases are shared with TRBD1. V lost 2 bases, J lost 2 bases, and 5 bases stayed unmatched. The CDR3 has 16 amino acids. Looked up from germline, CDR1 is SGHVS and CDR2 is FQNEAQ. In DNA form, the CDR3 reads TGTGCCAGCAGCTTAAGACAGGGGGGCTACACAGATACGCAGTATTTT. The encoded protein is CASSLRQGGYTDTQYF. The full variable domain, its missing parts supplied by reference TRBV7-8 and TRBJ2-3, is GAGVSQSPRYKVAKRGQDVALRCDPISGHVSLFWYQQALGQGPEFLTYFQNEAQLDKSGLPSDRFFAERPEGSVSTLKIQRTQQEDSAVYLCASSLRQGGYTDTQYFGPGTRLTVL.

This clone has just one count. The CDR3 coding sequence is TGTGCCAGCAGTCTAAGCGCCCTAGCCAAAAACATTCAGTACTTC. Protein product: CASSLSALAKNIQYF. The rearrangement links TRBV27 to TRBJ2-4, with D uncertain. Germline V gene sequence: CDR1 MNHEY, CDR2 SMNVEV (reference sequence). The V and J ends lost 5 bases and 0 bases respectively, with 11 bases between them. The CDR3 covers 15 residues.

This chain joins TRBV11-2 and TRBJ1-2; TRBD1 might be the D (5 bases). This CDR3 comprises 14 residues. Germline V gene sequence: CDR1 SGHAT, CDR2 FQNNGV. The V and J ends lost 4 bases and 4 bases respectively, with 13 bases between them. CDR3 protein: CASSSQGLVYGYTF. CDR3 sequence (DNA): TGTGCCAGCAGCTCCCAGGGACTCGTCTATGGCTACACCTTC.

This chain links TRBV5-1 with TRBJ2-2; TRBD2 agrees at 9 bases. CDR3 length: 15 amino acids. Looked up from germline, CDR1 is SGHRS and CDR2 is YFSETQ. The trim removed 2 bases at V and 2 bases at J, leaving 1 base unmatched. CDR3 sequence reads: CASSFSGGNTGELFF. CDR3 bases: TGCGCCAGCAGCTTTAGCGGGGGAAACACCGGGGAGCTGTTTTTT. Supplemented by reference TRBV5-1 and TRBJ2-2, the full variable domain reads KAGVTQTPRYLIKTRGQQVTLSCSPISGHRSVSWYQQTPGQGLQFLFEYFSETQRNKGNFPGRFSGRQFSNSRSEMNVSTLELGDSALYLCASSFSGGNTGELFFGEGSRLTVL.

This chain joins TRBV9 and TRBJ2-2; 13 bases agree with TRBD2. Germline loops: CDR1 SGDLS, CDR2 YYNGEE. J lost 5 bases, V lost 2 bases, and 9 bases had no gene match. CDR3 size: 18 residues. Here the CDR3 reads CASSVTGLAGVGTGELFF. CDR3 nucleotide sequence: TGTGCCAGCAGCGTCACCGGACTAGCGGGAGTAGGAACCGGGGAGCTGTTTTTT.

The chain couples TRBV20-1 to TRBJ2-5; D is possibly TRBD2 (5 bases). Germline V gene lookup returns CDR1 DFQATT and CDR2 SNEGSKA (reference sequence). Trimming took off 6 bases at V and 5 bases at J, with 7 bases between the two ends. CDR3 length: 10 residues. CDR3 region: CSAGEETQYF. The CDR3 DNA follows: TGCAGTGCCGGGGAGGAGACCCAGTACTTC.

This chain connects TRBV14 to TRBJ2-7; TRBD2 matches at 8 bases. Germline CDR1 is SGHDN and CDR2 is FVKESK. The CDR3 extends over 17 amino acids. After removal of 2 bases from V and 1 base from J, the junction contained 10 bases not matched to a gene. The CDR3: CASSQYILTSVSYEQYF. CDR3 sequence (DNA): TGTGCCAGCAGCCAATACATACTGACTAGCGTGTCCTACGAGCAGTACTTC. The entire variable domain, with the rest obtained from reference TRBV14 and TRBJ2-7, is as follows: EAGVTQFPSHSVIEKGQTVTLRCDPISGHDNLYWYRRVMGKEIKFLLHFVKESKQDESGMPNNRFLAERTGGTYSTLKVQPAELEDSGVYFCASSQYILTSVSYEQYFGPGTRLTVT.

This rearrangement joins TRBV4-1 to TRBJ2-7, with D possibly matching TRBD2 (6 bases). The CDR3 runs to 16 residues. Germline V gene sequence: CDR1 MGHRA, CDR2 YSYEKL. V lost 0 bases and J 6 bases, leaving 18 bases between the germline ends. CDR3 bases: TGCGCCAGCAGCCAAGAGGGGAGTCGTACTAGCTCCGAGCAGTACTTC. It codes for CASSQEGSRTSSEQYF.

This clone is a singleton in its sample. This sequence joins TRBV2 and TRBJ2-3; 12 nucleotides line up with TRBD2. Unmatched junction bases numbered 19, after V lost 5 bases and J lost 10 bases. Germline loops: CDR1 SNHLY, CDR2 FYNNEI. The CDR3 consists of 18 residues. The chain's CDR3 is CASSYAPLAGGTERAQYF. CDR3 in DNA: TGTGCCAGCAGTTACGCCCCGCTAGCGGGAGGGACCGAGAGGGCGCAGTATTTT. The whole variable domain, filled in from reference TRBV2 and TRBJ2-3, reads EPEVTQTPSHQVTQMGQEVILRCVPISNHLYFYWYRQILGQKVEFLVSFYNNEISEKSEIFDDQFSVERPDGSNFTLKIRSTKLEDSAMYFCASSYAPLAGGTERAQYFGPGTRLTVL.

This sequence joins TRBV18 and TRBJ2-3, with a tentative D call TRBD2 (6 bases). With 3 bases removed from V and 1 base from J, the gap between germline ends came to 11 bases. The CDR3 sequence is 15 residues long. CDR1 and CDR2 from the germline V gene are KGHSH and LQKENI. CDR3 protein: CASSPTSLGTDTQYF. CDR3 DNA sequence: TGTGCCAGCTCACCGACTAGTCTTGGCACAGATACGCAGTATTTT.

The rearrangement uses TRBV14 and TRBJ1-1, with D perhaps TRBD1 (5 bases). Germline V gene data show CDR1 as SGHDN and CDR2 as FVKESK. The CDR3 is 18 residues long. V was shortened by 1 base and J by 4 bases, with 22 bases between the two germline ends. The CDR3 DNA reads as TGTGCCAGCAGCCAAGGTCCCCCCGTCGGGGGTGGAAGCACTGAAGCTTTCTTT. Protein sequence: CASSQGPPVGGGSTEAFF.

J is TRBJ2-5 and V is TRBV30; 7 bases align to TRBD1. The ends lost 2 bases at V and 4 bases at J; junction bases unmatched: 4. The CDR3 contains 13 residues. Per the germline V gene, CDR1 is GTSNPN and CDR2 is SVGIG (reference sequence). CDR3 in DNA: TGTGCCTGGAGTAAAAACAGGGGAGAGACCCAGTACTTC. It is translated as CAWSKNRGETQYF.

The rearrangement links TRBV2 to TRBJ1-5; D is ambiguous. V lost 0 bases to trimming and J lost 7 bases, with 7 bases between them. The CDR3 loop spans 13 amino acids. Germline CDR1 and CDR2: SNHLY and FYNNEI. The CDR3, as DNA: TGTGCCAGCAGTGAAGCGCGCGGGCAGCCCCAGCATTTT. It translates to CASSEARGQPQHF.

V is TRBV30 and J is TRBJ1-6; no firm D call. V lost 6 bases, J lost 7 bases, and 7 bases lay in between. This CDR3 spans 11 amino acids. Per germline, CDR1 GTSNPN and CDR2 SVGIG (reference sequence). The CDR3 loop reads CACGINSPLHF. CDR3 DNA: TGTGCCTGTGGCATCAATTCACCCCTCCACTTT.

Only one count was recorded for this clone. V gene TRBV11-2 combines with J gene TRBJ1-5; a weak D match, TRBD1 (6 bases). Germline CDR1 is SGHAT and CDR2 is FQNNGV. V lost 6 bases and J lost 6, with 15 bases in between. The CDR3 is 14 amino acids. The CDR3, as DNA: TGTGCCAGCAGTTTAAACAGGGAGGGTCAGCCCCAGCATTTT. Protein: CASSLNREGQPQHF.

This clone was observed a few times. The chain carries TRBV2 and TRBJ1-1; no clear D. Germline V gene sequence: CDR1 SNHLY, CDR2 FYNNEI. The CDR3 contains 14 residues. Trimming pared 5 bases from V and 1 base from J, leaving 11 bases between. DNA of the CDR3: TGTGCCAGCAGTACGGGTCATCCGAACACTGAAGCTTTCTTT. It translates to CASSTGHPNTEAFF.

The gene calls are TRBV4-1 and TRBJ1-2, with no clear D. Germline assignment: CDR1 MGHRA and CDR2 YSYEKL. This CDR3 has 14 amino acids. V gave up 1 base and J gave up 4 bases, with 10 bases separating them. CDR3 sequence: CASSQVPGSYGYTF. In nucleotides, the CDR3 is TGCGCCAGCAGCCAAGTTCCGGGGAGCTATGGCTACACCTTC.

This chain uses TRBV20-1 with TRBJ2-7, with D hard to call. CDR3 size: 11 residues. Germline loops: CDR1 DFQATT, CDR2 SNEGSKA (reference sequence). The V and J ends lost 1 base and 10 bases respectively, with 11 bases between them. The CDR3 reads CSARGGPVQYF. The DNA for the CDR3 is TGCAGTGCTAGAGGTGGGCCGGTCCAGTACTTC.